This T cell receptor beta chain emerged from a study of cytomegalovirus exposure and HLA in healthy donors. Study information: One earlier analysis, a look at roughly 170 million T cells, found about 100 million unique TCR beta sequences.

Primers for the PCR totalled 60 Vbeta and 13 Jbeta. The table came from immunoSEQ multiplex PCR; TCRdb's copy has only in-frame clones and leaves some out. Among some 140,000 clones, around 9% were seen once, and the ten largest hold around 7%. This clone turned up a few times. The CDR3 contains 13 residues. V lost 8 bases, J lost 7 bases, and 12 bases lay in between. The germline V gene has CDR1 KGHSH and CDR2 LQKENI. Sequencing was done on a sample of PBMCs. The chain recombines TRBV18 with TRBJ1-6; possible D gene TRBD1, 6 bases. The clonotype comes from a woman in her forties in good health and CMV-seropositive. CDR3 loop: CASHQGNNSPLHF. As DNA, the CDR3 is TGTGCCAGCCACCAGGGGAACAATTCACCCCTCCACTTT.